The 8 T cell receptor beta chains in this list originate from one sample, sequenced in a study of blood T cell repertoires in COVID-19. Sequenced by immunoSEQ multiplex PCR; TCRdb stores in-frame clones only, minus some. The table lists roughly 300,000 clones, 85% to 90% of them singletons. Source material: peripheral blood. These receptors were collected from a human donor in a cohort sampled during active COVID-19.

The count of this clone is one. CDR3 sequence reads: CASSGQGALNEQFF. In DNA, the CDR3 is TGTGCCAGCAGTGGACAGGGGGCGCTTAATGAGCAGTTCTTC. J is TRBJ2-1 and V is TRBV6-6, with TRBD1 identical over 11 bases. Germline V lookup: CDR1 MNHNY, CDR2 SVGAGI (reference sequence). This CDR3 spans 14 amino acids. Trimming took 5 bases from V and 7 from J; bases not matched to a gene: 4.

V gene TRBV5-1 combines with J gene TRBJ2-7, with D possibly TRBD1 on 6 matching bases. V was clipped by 4 bases and J by 1 base, with 15 bases between them. CDR1 and CDR2 from the germline V gene are SGHRS and YFSETQ. CDR3 length: 15 residues. The CDR3 here is CASSLLTGPSYEQYF. The CDR3 nucleotides read TGCGCCAGCAGCCTCCTGACAGGACCTTCCTACGAGCAGTACTTC.

This clone was detected a few times. The chain is built from TRBV5-1 and TRBJ1-1; possibly TRBD1 for D (6 bases). The CDR3 is made up of 14 amino acids. The V end lost 5 bases, the J end lost 0 bases, and 11 bases lay between the germline ends. The germline CDR1 and CDR2 sequences are SGHRS and YFSETQ. CDR3 region: CASRMGQMNTEAFF. CDR3 in DNA: TGCGCCAGCAGGATGGGACAAATGAACACTGAAGCTTTCTTT.

This rearrangement joins TRBV7-9 to TRBJ1-1; possible D gene TRBD1, 6 bases. CDR3 length equals 15 residues. The germline V gene encodes CDR1 SEHNR and CDR2 FQNEAQ (reference sequence). The germline V and J ends were trimmed by 1 base and 0 bases, with 9 bases remaining between them. The CDR3: CASSLGTDLNTEAFF. In DNA form, the CDR3 reads TGTGCCAGCAGCTTAGGGACAGATTTGAACACTGAAGCTTTCTTT.

V gene TRBV28 combines with J gene TRBJ2-7; 12 bases line up with TRBD1. Trimming took 3 bases from V and 2 from J; bases not matched to a gene: 8. The germline V gene has CDR1 MDHEN and CDR2 SYDVKM. The CDR3 totals 17 residues. The CDR3 sequence: CASSLYPGTGGTYEQYF. The CDR3 coding sequence is TGTGCCAGCAGTTTGTATCCCGGGACAGGGGGCACCTACGAGCAGTACTTC.

The chain joins TRBV4-2 to TRBJ2-7, with a tentative D call TRBD2 (5 bases). This CDR3 has 16 amino acids. V was clipped by 0 bases and J by 1 base, with 13 bases between them. Germline V gene sequence: CDR1 LGHNA, CDR2 YNFKEQ. The CDR3 bases are TGTGCCAGCAGCCAAGATCCTAGCATAGTATCCTACGAGCAGTACTTC. It encodes CASSQDPSIVSYEQYF.

This clone was seen a handful of times. The V gene is TRBV12-5, the J gene TRBJ2-1, with D maybe TRBD2 (6 bases). In germline, CDR1 is LGHNT, CDR2 FRNRAP. Trimming left V 2 bases short and J 4 bases short, with 12 bases between. The CDR3 spans 15 residues. As DNA, the CDR3 is TGTGCTAGTGGTTTGTCCGGTCGGGGGTACAATGAGCAGTTCTTC. Its translation is CASGLSGRGYNEQFF.

The chain links TRBV28 to TRBJ1-1; D possibly corresponds to TRBD1 (5 bases). Trimming left V 3 bases short and J 10 bases short, with 12 bases between. The CDR3 length is 12 residues. Per the germline V gene, CDR1 is MDHEN and CDR2 is SYDVKM. This CDR3 reads CASSLNGARAFF. The CDR3 DNA reads as TGTGCCAGCAGTTTGAATGGGGCGAGAGCTTTCTTT.